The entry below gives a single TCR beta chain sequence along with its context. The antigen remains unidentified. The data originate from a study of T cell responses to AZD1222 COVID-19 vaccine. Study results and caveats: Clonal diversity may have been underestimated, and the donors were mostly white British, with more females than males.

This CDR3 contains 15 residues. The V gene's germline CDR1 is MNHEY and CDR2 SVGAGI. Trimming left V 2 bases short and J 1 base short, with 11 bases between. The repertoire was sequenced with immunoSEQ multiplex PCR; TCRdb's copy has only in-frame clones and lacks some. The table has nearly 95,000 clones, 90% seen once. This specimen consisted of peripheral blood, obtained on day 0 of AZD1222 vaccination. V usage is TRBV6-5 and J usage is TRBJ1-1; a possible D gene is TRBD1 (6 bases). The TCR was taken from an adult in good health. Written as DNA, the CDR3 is TGTGCCAGCAGTTACCGAGACAGGCGGAACACTGAAGCTTTCTTT. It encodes CASSYRDRRNTEAFF.